These 16 T cell receptor beta chains were all obtained from the same sample, sequenced in a study of STAT5B mutations in CD4+ large granular lymphocyte leukemia. Clones were sequenced by immunoSEQ multiplex PCR, and TCRdb holds only the in-frame ones, with some missing. The data hold about 18,000 clones, with 84% observed a single time. The sequenced material came from CD4+ T cells from blood buffy coats. The receptor source for this set is a human donor in good health.

The chain joins TRBV27 to TRBJ2-3; D call uncertain. V gave up 6 bases and J gave up 0 bases, with 7 bases separating them. The CDR3 is 13 amino acids. CDR1 is MNHEY and CDR2 is SMNVEV in the germline V gene (reference sequence). The CDR3 DNA is TGTGCCAGCAGGCGTACTAGCACAGATACGCAGTATTTT. Protein: CASRRTSTDTQYF.

The V gene is TRBV28, the J gene TRBJ1-4; D ambiguous. This CDR3 comprises 15 residues. Germline values: CDR1 MDHEN, CDR2 SYDVKM. Trimming shortened V by 5 bases and J by 3 bases, and 13 bases separated the two germline ends. The CDR3 bases are TGTGCCAGCAGTCCCCCAAGTTCAGCTAATGAAAAACTGTTTTTT. Translating it yields CASSPPSSANEKLFF.

The chain couples TRBV5-8 to TRBJ1-2, with 10 bases aligning to TRBD1. Germline V gene lookup returns CDR1 SGHTS and CDR2 YDEGEE. Trimming cost V 7 bases and J 2 bases; bases outside gene matches: 8. The CDR3 contains 15 residues. The DNA for the CDR3 is TGTGCCAGCCATACCCCGGACAGGGGGAACTATGGCTACACCTTC. Amino acid sequence: CASHTPDRGNYGYTF.

The rearrangement links TRBV27 to TRBJ2-2; TRBD2 is a possible D gene (6 bases). V lost 3 bases, J lost 4 bases, and 9 bases lay in between. The CDR3 loop spans 14 amino acids. Germline V gene sequence: CDR1 MNHEY, CDR2 SMNVEV (reference sequence). Here the CDR3 reads CASSFPAGTGELFF. The CDR3 DNA sequence: TGTGCCAGCAGTTTCCCAGCGGGCACCGGGGAGCTGTTTTTT.

This clone was picked up one time. The J gene is TRBJ1-2, the V gene TRBV11-2; weak D call: TRBD1 (5 bases). CDR3 size: 14 residues. Germline CDR1 reads SGHAT; CDR2 reads FQNNGV. The germline V and J ends were trimmed by 6 bases and 2 bases, with 13 bases remaining between them. The CDR3 region has the DNA TGTGCCAGCAGACCTCCGACAGAGAACTATGGCTACACCTTC. Its protein is CASRPPTENYGYTF.

This rearrangement joins TRBV18 to TRBJ2-7; unclear D gene. The germline gives CDR1 KGHSH, CDR2 LQKENI. The germline V and J ends were trimmed by 0 bases and 4 bases, with 13 bases remaining between them. This CDR3 is 15 amino acids long. The CDR3 coding sequence is TGTGCCAGCTCACCACCGATGGCGCAGGCATACGAGCAGTACTTC. Translating gives CASSPPMAQAYEQYF.

V usage is TRBV6-1 and J usage is TRBJ1-4; no clear D. Deletions cut 6 bases from V and 0 bases from J, with 8 bases between. This CDR3 comprises 14 residues. CDR1 MNHNS and CDR2 SASEGT come from the germline V gene. CDR3: CASSRQATNEKLFF. The CDR3 DNA reads TGTGCCAGCAGCCGACAAGCAACTAATGAAAAACTGTTTTTT.

This clone was seen once. This rearrangement joins TRBV18 to TRBJ1-2; D gene unclear. The germline CDR1 and CDR2 sequences are KGHSH and LQKENI. The V end lost 6 bases, the J end lost 8 bases, and 10 bases lay between the germline ends. This CDR3 region has 11 residues. DNA for the CDR3: TGTGCCAGCTCTCGGACCCTAGGCTACACCTTC. It is translated as CASSRTLGYTF. Full variable domain (outside the CDR3, taken from reference TRBV18 and TRBJ1-2): NAGVMQNPRHLVRRRGQEARLRCSPMKGHSHVYWYRQLPEEGLKFMVYLQKENIIDESGMPKERFSAEFPKEGPSILRIQQVVRGDSAAYFCASSRTLGYTFGSGTRLTVV.

This clone was seen a few times. The chain joins TRBV7-9 to TRBJ2-1; possible D gene TRBD2, 7 bases. CDR3 length: 17 residues. CDR1 is SEHNR and CDR2 is FQNEAQ in the germline V gene (reference sequence). V was clipped by 4 bases and J by 4 bases, with 20 bases between them. The CDR3 region is CASSSPEGGGRYNEQFF. The CDR3 region has the DNA TGTGCCAGCAGCTCACCCGAAGGGGGGGGCAGATACAATGAGCAGTTCTTC.

The chain joins TRBV29-1 to TRBJ2-2; D is undetermined. Per germline, CDR1 SQVTM and CDR2 ANQGSEA. The germline V and J ends were trimmed by 7 bases and 3 bases, with 6 bases remaining between them. The CDR3 loop spans 11 amino acids. The CDR3 here is CSGGDTGELFF. The CDR3 DNA is TGCAGCGGAGGTGACACCGGGGAGCTGTTTTTT.

The chain combines TRBV29-1 with TRBJ1-5, with D perhaps matching TRBD1 (6 bases). Trimming took 6 bases from V and 5 from J, leaving 11 bases between them. The CDR3 is 12 amino acids. Germline V gene sequence: CDR1 SQVTM, CDR2 ANQGSEA. The CDR3 DNA reads TGCAGCGTCCAGGGGCTGGATCAGCCCCAGCATTTT. As protein: CSVQGLDQPQHF.

The V call is TRBV9, the J call TRBJ2-3; D is unclear. Trimming pared 6 bases from V and 2 bases from J, leaving 13 bases between. Germline CDR1 reads SGDLS; CDR2 reads YYNGEE. This CDR3 is 14 amino acids long. CDR3 DNA: TGTGCCAGCACCCGACTCCTCAACACAGATACGCAGTATTTT. Translated, it gives CASTRLLNTDTQYF.

The rearrangement links TRBV7-2 to TRBJ2-3, with D possibly called TRBD1 or TRBD2 (6 bases each). The germline V gene encodes CDR1 SGHTA and CDR2 FQGNSA. The CDR3 sequence is 15 residues long. Trimming removed 7 bases at V and 3 bases at J, with 17 bases between. CDR3 nucleotides: TGTGCCAGCACCCGAGGAACAGGGAGGACAGATACGCAGTATTTT. Translation gives CASTRGTGRTDTQYF.

This clone was detected a few times. This chain joins TRBV30 and TRBJ2-7; D possibly corresponds to TRBD1 (5 bases). V lost 1 base to trimming and J lost 2 bases, with 15 bases between them. Germline V gene data show CDR1 as GTSNPN and CDR2 as SVGIG (reference sequence). The CDR3 consists of 15 residues. CDR3 loop: CAWSEPRGHTYEQYF. CDR3 nucleotides: TGTGCCTGGAGTGAACCCCGCGGACATACCTACGAGCAGTACTTC.

This clone was picked up a small number of times. V is TRBV7-6 and J is TRBJ1-1; D is ambiguous. From germline, CDR1 is SGHVS and CDR2 FNYEAQ. V gave up 2 bases and J gave up 1 base, with 11 bases separating them. CDR3 length: 15 amino acids. The CDR3 loop reads CASSLSRVPNTEAFF. The CDR3 bases are TGTGCCAGCAGCTTAAGTAGGGTCCCGAACACTGAAGCTTTCTTT.

This clone came up a few times. The chain couples TRBV5-4 to TRBJ2-7; 9 bases are a match to TRBD2. This CDR3 has 14 residues. V lost 4 bases, J lost 2 bases, and 4 bases stayed unmatched. Germline CDR1 reads SGHNT; CDR2 reads YYREEE (reference sequence). The CDR3 bases are TGTGCCAGCAGCCGACTAGCGGAGGCCTACGAGCAGTACTTC. Protein product: CASSRLAEAYEQYF. The variable domain in full, completed from reference TRBV5-4 and TRBJ2-7, reads ETGVTQSPTHLIKTRGQQVTLRCSSQSGHNTVSWYQQALGQGPQFIFQYYREEENGRGNFPPRFSGLQFPNYSSELNVNALELDDSALYLCASSRLAEAYEQYFGPGTRLTVT.